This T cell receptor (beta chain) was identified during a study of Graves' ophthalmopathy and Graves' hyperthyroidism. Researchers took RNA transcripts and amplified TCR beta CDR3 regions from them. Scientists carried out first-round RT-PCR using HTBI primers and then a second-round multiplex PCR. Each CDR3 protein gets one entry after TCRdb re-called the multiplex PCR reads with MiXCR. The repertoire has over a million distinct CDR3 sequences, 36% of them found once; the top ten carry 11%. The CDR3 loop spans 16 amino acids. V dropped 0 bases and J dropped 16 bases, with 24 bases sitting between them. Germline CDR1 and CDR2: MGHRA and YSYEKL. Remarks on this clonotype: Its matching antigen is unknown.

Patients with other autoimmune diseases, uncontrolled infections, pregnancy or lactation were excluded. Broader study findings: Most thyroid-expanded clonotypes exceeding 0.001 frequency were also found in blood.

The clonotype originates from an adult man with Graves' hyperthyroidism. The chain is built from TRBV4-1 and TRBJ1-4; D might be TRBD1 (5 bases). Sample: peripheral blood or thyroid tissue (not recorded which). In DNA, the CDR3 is TGCGCCAGCAGCCAAGATCCGACGAGGGGAAACATTAGATCGTTTTTT. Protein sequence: CASSQDPTRGNIRSFF.